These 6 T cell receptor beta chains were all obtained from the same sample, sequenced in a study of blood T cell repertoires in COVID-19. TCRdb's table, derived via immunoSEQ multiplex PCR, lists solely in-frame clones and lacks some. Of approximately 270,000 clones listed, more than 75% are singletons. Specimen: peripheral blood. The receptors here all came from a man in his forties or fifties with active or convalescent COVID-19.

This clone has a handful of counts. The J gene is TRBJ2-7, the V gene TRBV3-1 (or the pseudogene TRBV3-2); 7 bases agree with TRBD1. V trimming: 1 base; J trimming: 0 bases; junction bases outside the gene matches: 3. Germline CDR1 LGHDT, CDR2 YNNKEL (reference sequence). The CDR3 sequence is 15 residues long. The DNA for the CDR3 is TGTGCCAGCAGCCAAGGGACAGGCTACTCCTACGAGCAGTACTTC. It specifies CASSQGTGYSYEQYF.

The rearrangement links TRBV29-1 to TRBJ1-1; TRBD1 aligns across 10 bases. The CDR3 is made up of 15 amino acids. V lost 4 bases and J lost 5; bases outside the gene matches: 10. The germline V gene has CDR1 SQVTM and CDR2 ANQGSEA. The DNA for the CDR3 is TGCAGCGTTGGACAGGGGGCGCGGGGTGGTACTGAAGCTTTCTTT. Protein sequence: CSVGQGARGGTEAFF.

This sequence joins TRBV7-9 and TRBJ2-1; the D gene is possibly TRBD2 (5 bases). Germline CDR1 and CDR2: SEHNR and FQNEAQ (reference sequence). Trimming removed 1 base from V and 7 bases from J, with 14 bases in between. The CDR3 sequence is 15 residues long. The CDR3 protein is CASSLGGSSKNEQFF. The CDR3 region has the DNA TGTGCCAGCAGCTTAGGTGGGAGTTCCAAAAATGAGCAGTTCTTC.

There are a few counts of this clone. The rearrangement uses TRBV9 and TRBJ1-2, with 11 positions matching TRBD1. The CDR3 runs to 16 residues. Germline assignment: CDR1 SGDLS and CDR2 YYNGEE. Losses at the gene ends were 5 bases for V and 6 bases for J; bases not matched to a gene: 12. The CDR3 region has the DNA TGTGCCAGCAGACCCCCCGGAAGGGGACAGGGGGATGGCTACACCTTC. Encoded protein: CASRPPGRGQGDGYTF.

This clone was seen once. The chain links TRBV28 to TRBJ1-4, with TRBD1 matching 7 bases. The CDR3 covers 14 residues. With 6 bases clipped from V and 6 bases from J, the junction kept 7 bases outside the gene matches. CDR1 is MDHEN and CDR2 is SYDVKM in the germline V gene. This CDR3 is CASSPWTGDEKLFF. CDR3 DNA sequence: TGTGCCAGCAGCCCGTGGACAGGTGATGAAAAACTGTTTTTT.

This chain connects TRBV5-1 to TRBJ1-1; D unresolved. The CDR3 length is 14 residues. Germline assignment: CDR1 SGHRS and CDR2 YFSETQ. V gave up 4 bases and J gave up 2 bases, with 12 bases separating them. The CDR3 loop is CASSIRTSNTEAFF. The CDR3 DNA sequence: TGCGCCAGCAGCATCAGGACTTCTAACACTGAAGCTTTCTTT.